The T cell receptor beta chain under discussion was sequenced for a study of long-term antiretroviral therapy in people with HIV. The authors ran the immunoSEQ assay, v3.0, at survey level. This table comes from immunoSEQ multiplex PCR, and its TCRdb copy is limited to in-frame clones, with some not included. The data show about 21,000 clones, roughly 84% seen once. The V and J ends lost 6 bases and 1 base respectively, with 12 bases between them. CDR1 and CDR2 (germline): KGHSH, LQKENI. This CDR3 is built from 14 residues. The chain combines TRBV18 with TRBJ1-1; D uncertain. Specimen: unsorted PBMCs, collected at the start of antiretroviral therapy. This receptor was identified in a man aged 50-59 years with HIV. The CDR3 DNA reads TGTGCCAGCTCCCGTGCCAGCTGGAACACTGAAGCTTTCTTT. This codes for CASSRASWNTEAFF.